This T cell receptor beta chain was observed in a study of beta chain features in type 1 diabetes. As every portion of the isolated RNA was reverse transcribed, the sequencing read expressed TCRB transcripts. TCRdb's table, derived via immunoSEQ multiplex PCR, lists solely in-frame clones and lacks some. Of 300,000 to 400,000 clones listed, roughly an eighth are singletons. Trimming pared 7 bases from V and 7 bases from J, leaving 22 bases between. Germline CDR1 and CDR2: SGHTA and FQGTGA. The CDR3 has 15 amino acids. This clonotype was sampled from a young man in good health. V is TRBV7-3 and J is TRBJ1-2; maybe TRBD1 (6 bases). The source material was naive CD4+ T cells from blood. The chain's CDR3 is CASTYHRDFVFGYTF. The CDR3 DNA reads TGTGCCAGCACCTATCACAGGGATTTCGTTTTTGGCTACACCTTC.